The rows below give T cell receptor beta chains drawn from one sample of a study of cytotoxic CD8 clonotypes in ibrutinib-treated CLL. Here immunoSEQ multiplex PCR was the method, and the copy in TCRdb shows in-frame clones only, minus some. The profile shows 40,000 or so clones, 45% to 50% of them singletons. This specimen was PBMCs, taken before ibrutinib treatment. Source of these receptors: a human donor with chronic lymphocytic leukemia. CDR3s include the opening cysteine and the closing phenylalanine or tryptophan. Each record gives: J gene, clone size, V gene, D gene, CDR3 protein, CDR3 DNA. The D gene is left open where the match is weak. A row's size may be missing; if present it is once, few, many or a size class.

J: TRBJ2-7; size: -; V: TRBV11-3; D: TRBD2; CDR3: CASSRLAGQNEQYF; DNA: TGTGCCAGCAGCAGATTAGCGGGGCAAAACGAGCAGTACTTC
J: TRBJ2-7; size: -; V: TRBV27; D: TRBD1; CDR3: CASSNYPSTGHTYEQYF; DNA: TGTGCCAGCAGTAACTACCCCTCGACAGGGCACACCTACGAGCAGTACTTC
J: TRBJ1-5; size: -; V: TRBV27; D: -; CDR3: CASSLSRASNQPQHF; DNA: TGTGCCAGCAGTTTATCCAGGGCCAGCAATCAGCCCCAGCATTTT
J: TRBJ1-4; size: -; V: TRBV7-3; D: -; CDR3: CASTPTAATNEKLFF; DNA: TGTGCCAGCACCCCGACAGCGGCAACTAATGAAAAACTGTTTTTT
J: TRBJ2-2; size: -; V: TRBV5-1; D: -; CDR3: CASSLRHGSAGELFF; DNA: TGCGCCAGCAGCTTAAGGCATGGCTCGGCCGGGGAGCTGTTTTTT
J: TRBJ1-1; size: -; V: TRBV5-1; D: -; CDR3: CASSLADVDMNTEAFF; DNA: TGCGCCAGCAGCTTGGCCGATGTGGACATGAACACTGAAGCTTTCTTT
J: TRBJ1-1; size: -; V: TRBV18; D: -; CDR3: CASSREGIVSHTEAFF; DNA: TGTGCCAGCTCACGCGAGGGGATCGTTTCCCACACTGAAGCTTTCTTT
J: TRBJ1-1; size: -; V: TRBV6-5; D: TRBD1; CDR3: CASSYDRVGTEAFF; DNA: TGTGCCAGCAGTTACGACAGGGTGGGTACTGAAGCTTTCTTT
J: TRBJ2-7; size: -; V: TRBV6-1; D: -; CDR3: CASRQGLNSYEQYF; DNA: TGTGCCAGCCGACAGGGACTGAACTCCTACGAGCAGTACTTC
J: TRBJ2-7; size: -; V: TRBV9; D: TRBD2; CDR3: CASSVGGGRTYEQYF; DNA: TGTGCCAGCAGCGTAGGGGGGGGACGGACCTACGAGCAGTACTTC
J: TRBJ2-1; size: -; V: TRBV6-1; D: -; CDR3: CASSERVGYEQFF; DNA: TGTGCCAGCAGTGAGAGGGTAGGATATGAGCAGTTCTTC
J: TRBJ1-6; size: -; V: TRBV5-1; D: TRBD1; CDR3: CASSTGQGNSPLHF; DNA: TGCGCCAGCAGCACAGGACAGGGAAATTCACCCCTCCACTTT
J: TRBJ1-6; size: -; V: TRBV11-2; D: -; CDR3: CASSFETTNSPLHF; DNA: TGTGCCAGCAGCTTCGAGACGACTAATTCACCCCTCCACTTT
J: TRBJ1-2; size: -; V: TRBV19; D: TRBD1; CDR3: CASKPGGPQLPYGYTF; DNA: TGTGCCAGTAAACCAGGGGGACCTCAACTACCCTATGGCTACACCTTC
J: TRBJ2-1; size: -; V: TRBV7-3; D: -; CDR3: CASSQTGFPNEQFF; DNA: TGTGCCAGCAGCCAAACAGGCTTCCCCAATGAGCAGTTCTTC
J: TRBJ2-7; size: -; V: TRBV5-1; D: -; CDR3: CASRPQRASTYEQYF; DNA: TGCGCCAGCAGACCTCAGAGGGCGTCTACCTACGAGCAGTACTTC
J: TRBJ1-5; size: few; V: TRBV2; D: -; CDR3: CASSPSPNQPQHF; DNA: TGTGCCAGCAGTCCCTCGCCCAATCAGCCCCAGCATTTT
J: TRBJ1-6; size: -; V: TRBV21-1; D: -; CDR3: CASSKEVRAEGSPLHF; DNA: TGTGCCAGCAGCAAAGAGGTCAGAGCCGAGGGGTCACCCCTCCACTTT
J: TRBJ2-7; size: many; V: TRBV6-5; D: -; CDR3: CASSPGQSYEQYF; DNA: TGTGCCAGCAGTCCCGGACAGTCCTACGAGCAGTACTTC
J: TRBJ1-6; size: -; V: TRBV28; D: -; CDR3: CASSLGRTYYNSPLHF; DNA: TGTGCCAGCAGTTTGGGCAGGACCTACTATAATTCACCCCTCCACTTT
J: TRBJ1-4; size: -; V: TRBV19; D: -; CDR3: CASREAGGGKLFF; DNA: TGTGCCAGTAGAGAGGCGGGCGGTGGAAAACTGTTTTTT
J: TRBJ1-2; size: few; V: TRBV5-1; D: TRBD1; CDR3: CASSSRDRENGYTF; DNA: TGCGCCAGCAGCAGCCGGGACAGGGAGAATGGCTACACCTTC
J: TRBJ1-2; size: -; V: TRBV18; D: TRBD1; CDR3: CASSPKGAPDYGYTF; DNA: TGTGCCAGCTCACCAAAGGGGGCGCCGGACTATGGCTACACCTTC
J: TRBJ2-2; size: -; V: TRBV5-4; D: -; CDR3: CASSQDPRGTGELFF; DNA: TGTGCCAGCAGCCAAGACCCGAGGGGGACCGGGGAGCTGTTTTTT
J: TRBJ2-5; size: -; V: TRBV4-1; D: -; CDR3: CASSPRPRSEETQYF; DNA: TGCGCCAGCAGCCCAAGACCGCGGTCGGAAGAGACCCAGTACTTC
J: TRBJ2-5; size: -; V: TRBV18; D: -; CDR3: CASSPPGGETQYF; DNA: TGTGCCAGCTCACCACCAGGAGGGGAGACCCAGTACTTC
J: TRBJ2-5; size: -; V: TRBV29-1; D: TRBD1; CDR3: CSVELRDSDETQYF; DNA: TGCAGCGTTGAACTCCGGGACAGCGATGAGACCCAGTACTTC
J: TRBJ2-3; size: -; V: TRBV7-2; D: -; CDR3: CASSLAASTDTQYF; DNA: TGTGCCAGCAGCTTAGCGGCCAGCACAGATACGCAGTATTTT
J: TRBJ1-2; size: -; V: TRBV5-1; D: -; CDR3: CASSLVSGVGYTF; DNA: TGCGCCAGCAGCTTGGTTTCAGGGGTCGGCTACACCTTC
J: TRBJ1-2; size: few; V: TRBV23-1; D: -; CDR3: CASSLGGNYGYTF; DNA: TGCGCCAGCAGTCTGGGGGGTAACTATGGCTACACCTTC
J: TRBJ1-2; size: few; V: TRBV6-5; D: -; CDR3: CASSLGVYGYTF; DNA: TGTGCCAGCAGTCTGGGAGTCTATGGCTACACCTTC